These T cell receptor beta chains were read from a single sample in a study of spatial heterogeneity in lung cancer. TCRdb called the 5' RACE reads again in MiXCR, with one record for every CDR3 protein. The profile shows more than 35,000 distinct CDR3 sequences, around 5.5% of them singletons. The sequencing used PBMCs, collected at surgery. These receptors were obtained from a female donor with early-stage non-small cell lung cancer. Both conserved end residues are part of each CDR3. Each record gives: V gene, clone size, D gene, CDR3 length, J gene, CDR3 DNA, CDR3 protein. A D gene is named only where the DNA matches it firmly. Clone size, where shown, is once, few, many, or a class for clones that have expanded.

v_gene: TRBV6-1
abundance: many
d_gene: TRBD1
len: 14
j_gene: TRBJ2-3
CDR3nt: TGTGCCAGCTGTTGGGACAGGGGAACAGATACGCAGTATTTT
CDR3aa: CASCWDRGTDTQYF

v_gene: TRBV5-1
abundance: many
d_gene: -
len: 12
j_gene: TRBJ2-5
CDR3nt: TGCGCCAGCAGCAGGGACCAAGAGACCCAGTACTTC
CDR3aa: CASSRDQETQYF

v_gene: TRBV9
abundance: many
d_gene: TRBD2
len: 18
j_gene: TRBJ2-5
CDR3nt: TGTGCCAGCAGCGTAGCCCTTTCGGCTAGCGGGAAAAAAGAGACCCAGTACTTC
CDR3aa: CASSVALSASGKKETQYF

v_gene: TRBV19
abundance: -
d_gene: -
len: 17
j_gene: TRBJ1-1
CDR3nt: TGTGCCAGTAGTATTCCAGAAGGGTCAGAAATGAACACTGAAGCTTTCTTT
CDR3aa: CASSIPEGSEMNTEAFF

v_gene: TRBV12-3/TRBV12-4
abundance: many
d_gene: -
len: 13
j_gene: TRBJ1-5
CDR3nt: TGTGCCAGCACTATGGACGGATTCGGGCCCCAGCATTTT
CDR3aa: CASTMDGFGPQHF

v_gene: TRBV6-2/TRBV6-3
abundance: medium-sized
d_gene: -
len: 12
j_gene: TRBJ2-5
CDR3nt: TGTGCCAGTGGGGATGACAGCCGGACCCAGTACTTC
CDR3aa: CASGDDSRTQYF

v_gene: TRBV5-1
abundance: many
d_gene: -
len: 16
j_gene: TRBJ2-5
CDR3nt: TGCGCCAGCAGCCGGGGCACGCGAGGGGTTGAAGAGACCCAGTACTTC
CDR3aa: CASSRGTRGVEETQYF

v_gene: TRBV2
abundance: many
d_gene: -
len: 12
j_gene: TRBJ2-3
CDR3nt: TGTGCCAGCAGTGATTTTTCAGATACGCAGTATTTT
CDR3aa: CASSDFSDTQYF

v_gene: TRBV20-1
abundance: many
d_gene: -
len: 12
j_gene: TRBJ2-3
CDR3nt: TGCAGTGCTAGAAGCAGGTCAGATACGCAGTATTTT
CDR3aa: CSARSRSDTQYF

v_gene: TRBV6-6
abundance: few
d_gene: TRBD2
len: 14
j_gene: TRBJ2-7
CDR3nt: TGTGTGAGCCGAGCGGGAGGATACTCCTACGAGCAGTACTTC
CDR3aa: CVSRAGGYSYEQYF

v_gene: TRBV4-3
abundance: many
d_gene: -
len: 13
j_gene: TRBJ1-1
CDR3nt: TGCGCCAGCAGCCAAGACAGGAACACTGAAGCTTTCTTT
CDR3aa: CASSQDRNTEAFF

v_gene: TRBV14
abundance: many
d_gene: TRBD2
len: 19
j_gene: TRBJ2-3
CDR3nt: TGTGCCAGCAGCCAAGATACTAGCGGGAGGGCCGGAAGCCCAGATACGCAGTATTTT
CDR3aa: CASSQDTSGRAGSPDTQYF

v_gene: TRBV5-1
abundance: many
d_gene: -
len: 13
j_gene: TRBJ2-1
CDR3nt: TGCGCCAGCAGCTTTGTTCTGGGCAATGAGCAGTTCTTC
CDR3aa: CASSFVLGNEQFF

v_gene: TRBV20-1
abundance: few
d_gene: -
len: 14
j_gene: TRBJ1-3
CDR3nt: TGCAGTGCTAGCCTTCCGATCCTCGGAAACACCATATATTTT
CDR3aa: CSASLPILGNTIYF

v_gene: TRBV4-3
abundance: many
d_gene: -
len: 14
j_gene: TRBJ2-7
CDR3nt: TGCGCCAGCAGCCCTTGGCGGAGCTCCTACGAGCAGTACTTC
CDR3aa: CASSPWRSSYEQYF

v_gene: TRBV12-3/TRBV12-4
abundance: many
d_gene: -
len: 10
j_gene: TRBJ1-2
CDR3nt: TGTGCCAGCAGCTCCCTACGATACACCTTC
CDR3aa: CASSSLRYTF

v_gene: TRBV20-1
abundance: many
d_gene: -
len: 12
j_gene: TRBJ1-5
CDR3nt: TGCAGTGCTCTCTTAGGCGGCCAGCCCCAGCATTTT
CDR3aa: CSALLGGQPQHF

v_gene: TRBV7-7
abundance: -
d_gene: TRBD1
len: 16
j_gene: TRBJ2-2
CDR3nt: TGTGCTAGCAGCTCGGGACAGGGGGCGAGTACCGGGGAGCTGTTTTTT
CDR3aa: CASSSGQGASTGELFF

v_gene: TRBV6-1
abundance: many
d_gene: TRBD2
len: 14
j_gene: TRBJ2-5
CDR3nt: TGTGCCGGAGACAGCGGGAGTTCCCGGGAGACCCAGTACTTC
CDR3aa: CAGDSGSSRETQYF

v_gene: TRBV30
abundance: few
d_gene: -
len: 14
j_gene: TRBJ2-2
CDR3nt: TGTGCCTGGAGCCGCCAGGGTTATGCCGGGGAGCTGTTTTTT
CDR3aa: CAWSRQGYAGELFF

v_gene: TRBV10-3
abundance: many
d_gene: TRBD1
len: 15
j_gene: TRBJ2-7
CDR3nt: TGTGCCATCAGTGAGTCAGGACAGGGAGCCTACGAGCAGTACTTC
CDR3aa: CAISESGQGAYEQYF

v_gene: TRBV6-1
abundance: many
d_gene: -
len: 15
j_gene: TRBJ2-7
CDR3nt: TGTGCCAGCTCGTGGGGCAGGGGCTCTTCCTACGAGCAGTACTTC
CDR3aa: CASSWGRGSSYEQYF

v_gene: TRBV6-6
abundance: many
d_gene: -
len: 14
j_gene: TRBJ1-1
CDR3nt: TGTGCCAGCAGCCCCAGACGAAGGAACACTGAAGCTTTCTTT
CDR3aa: CASSPRRRNTEAFF

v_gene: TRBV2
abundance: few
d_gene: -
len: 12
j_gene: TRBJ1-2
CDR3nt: TGTGCCAGCAGTGAATTTGGCTATGGCTACACCTTC
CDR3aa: CASSEFGYGYTF

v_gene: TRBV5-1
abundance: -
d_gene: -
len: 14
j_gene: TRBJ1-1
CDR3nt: TGCGCCAGCAGCTTGGGGGCAGGGAGGACTGAAGCTTTCTTT
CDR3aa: CASSLGAGRTEAFF

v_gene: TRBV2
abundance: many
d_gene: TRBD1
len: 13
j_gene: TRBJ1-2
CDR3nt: TGTGCCAGCGGAGGGGGCGAGTATTATGGCTACACCTTC
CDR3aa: CASGGGEYYGYTF

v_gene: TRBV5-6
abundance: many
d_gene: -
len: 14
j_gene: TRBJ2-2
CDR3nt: TGTGCCAGCAGCTTGGTGGGCAACACCGGGGAGCTGTTTTTT
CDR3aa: CASSLVGNTGELFF

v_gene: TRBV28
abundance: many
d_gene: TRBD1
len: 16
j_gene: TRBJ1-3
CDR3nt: TGTGCCAGCAGTTTAGGTACCGGGACAGAAGGAAACACCATATATTTT
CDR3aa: CASSLGTGTEGNTIYF

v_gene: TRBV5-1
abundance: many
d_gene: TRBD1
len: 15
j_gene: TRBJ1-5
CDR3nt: TGCGCCAGCAGCGACGGGACAGGGTATGATCAGCCCCAGCATTTT
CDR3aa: CASSDGTGYDQPQHF

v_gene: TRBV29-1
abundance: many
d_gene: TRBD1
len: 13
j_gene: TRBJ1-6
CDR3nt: TGCAGCGTAGGGACAGGAGATAATTCACCCCTCCACTTT
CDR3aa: CSVGTGDNSPLHF

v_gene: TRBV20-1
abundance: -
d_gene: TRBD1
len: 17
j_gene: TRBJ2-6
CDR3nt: TGCAGTGCTAGTGGGGACAGGGCCCTCTCTGGGGCCAACGTCCTGACTTTC
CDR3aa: CSASGDRALSGANVLTF

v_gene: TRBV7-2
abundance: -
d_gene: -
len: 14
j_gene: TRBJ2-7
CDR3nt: TGTGCCAGCAGCTTACAAAGGTTGGGCTACGAGCAGTACTTC
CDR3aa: CASSLQRLGYEQYF

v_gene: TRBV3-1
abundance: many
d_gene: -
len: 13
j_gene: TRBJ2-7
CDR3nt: TGTGCCAGCAGCCAAGATCGAAAAGACGAGCAGTACTTC
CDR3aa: CASSQDRKDEQYF

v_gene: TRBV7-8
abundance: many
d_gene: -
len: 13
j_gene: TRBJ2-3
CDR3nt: TGTGCCAGCAGCCCCACTTGGACAGATACGCAGTATTTT
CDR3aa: CASSPTWTDTQYF

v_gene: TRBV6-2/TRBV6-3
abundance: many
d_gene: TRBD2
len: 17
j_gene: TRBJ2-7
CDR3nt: TGTGCCAGCAGTACTCCCTTAGGACGGGAGGGCCTCTACGAGCAGTACTTC
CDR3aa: CASSTPLGREGLYEQYF

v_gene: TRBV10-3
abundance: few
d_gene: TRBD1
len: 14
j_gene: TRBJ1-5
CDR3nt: TGTGCCATCAGTACCGGGACAGGGGATCAGCCCCAGCATTTT
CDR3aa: CAISTGTGDQPQHF

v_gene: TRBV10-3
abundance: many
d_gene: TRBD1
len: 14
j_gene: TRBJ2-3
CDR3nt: TGTGCCATCGGCAGGGGGAACGGGGCAGATACGCAGTATTTT
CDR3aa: CAIGRGNGADTQYF

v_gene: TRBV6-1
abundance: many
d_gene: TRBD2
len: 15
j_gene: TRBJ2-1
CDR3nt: TGTGCCAGCAGTGGAGGACTAGGTTTTAACAATGAGCAGTTCTTC
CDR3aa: CASSGGLGFNNEQFF

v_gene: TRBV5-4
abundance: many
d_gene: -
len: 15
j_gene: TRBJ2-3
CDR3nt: TGTGCCAGCAGCTTGGTTGCGGGGACCACAGATACGCAGTATTTT
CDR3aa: CASSLVAGTTDTQYF

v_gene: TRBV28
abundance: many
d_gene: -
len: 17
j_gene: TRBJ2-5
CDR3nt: TGTGCCAGCAGCACCTCCCAATTTCGGGGATCGGGAGAGACCCAGTACTTC
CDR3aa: CASSTSQFRGSGETQYF

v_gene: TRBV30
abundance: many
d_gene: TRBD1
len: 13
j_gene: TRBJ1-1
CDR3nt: TGTGCCTGGAGTCGAGACAGGGGGACTGAAGCTTTCTTT
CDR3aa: CAWSRDRGTEAFF

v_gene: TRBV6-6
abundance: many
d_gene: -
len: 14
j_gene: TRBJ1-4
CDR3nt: TGTGCCAGCAGTCCCCGGGACTGGACTGAAAAACTGTTTTTT
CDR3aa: CASSPRDWTEKLFF

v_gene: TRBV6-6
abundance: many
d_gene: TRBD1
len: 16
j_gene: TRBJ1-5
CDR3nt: TGTGCCAGCAGTTTCAGTACTGACAGGGAGAATCAGCCCCAGCATTTT
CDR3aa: CASSFSTDRENQPQHF

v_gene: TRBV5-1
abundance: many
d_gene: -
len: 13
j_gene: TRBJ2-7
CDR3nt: TGCGCCAGCAGCTTGGGGCAGGTAGGCGAGCAGTACTTC
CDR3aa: CASSLGQVGEQYF

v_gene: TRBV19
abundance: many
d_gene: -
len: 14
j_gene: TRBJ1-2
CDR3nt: TGTGCCAGTAGTCCGAGGGTAACTAACTATGGCTACACCTTC
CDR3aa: CASSPRVTNYGYTF

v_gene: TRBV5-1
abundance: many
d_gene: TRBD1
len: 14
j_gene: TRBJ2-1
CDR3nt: TGCGCCAGCAGCCCGACAGGGGGTTACAATGAGCAGTTCTTC
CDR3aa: CASSPTGGYNEQFF

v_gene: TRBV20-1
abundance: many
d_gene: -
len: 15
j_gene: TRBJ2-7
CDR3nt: TGCAGTGCTACCATCCCCTCCCAGAGCTCCTACGAGCAGTACTTC
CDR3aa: CSATIPSQSSYEQYF